The clone carrying this T cell receptor beta chain was found a few times. No antigen is known for it. cDNA synthesis used the whole RNA isolate, giving expressed TCRB sequences. Clones were sequenced by immunoSEQ multiplex PCR, and TCRdb holds only the in-frame ones, with some missing. This sample has hundreds of thousands of clones, with 11% to 15% found just once. This entry is derived from a study of beta chain features in type 1 diabetes. Overall study findings and caveats: Moderately but significantly shorter TCRB CDR3s were found in Type 1 diabetes patients in all four CD4+ subsets. Still unanswered here is whether HLA type influences TCRB rearrangement.

Material for sequencing was naive CD4+ T cells from blood. This sequence originates from a man younger than 30 with type 1 diabetes.

The CDR3 nucleotides read TGCGCCAGCAGCCAAGAAGGCAGCCCTACCGGGGAGCTGTTTTTT. Amino acids: CASSQEGSPTGELFF. The chain is built from TRBV4-3 and TRBJ2-2; D remains unclear. Germline CDR1 is LGHNA and CDR2 is YSLEER. Trimming removed 0 bases from V and 5 bases from J, with 10 bases in between. The CDR3 has 15 residues.